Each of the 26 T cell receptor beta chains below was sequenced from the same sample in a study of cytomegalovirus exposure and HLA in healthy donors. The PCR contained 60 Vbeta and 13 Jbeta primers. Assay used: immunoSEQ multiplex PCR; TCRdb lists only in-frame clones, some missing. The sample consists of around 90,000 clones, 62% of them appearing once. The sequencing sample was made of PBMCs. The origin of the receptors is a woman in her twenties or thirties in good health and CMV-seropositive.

The CDR3 sequence: CASKKLAGGSYNEQFF. DNA of the CDR3: TGTGCCAGCAAAAAACTAGCGGGGGGCTCCTACAATGAGCAGTTCTTC. The chain combines TRBV6-4 with TRBJ2-1; 12 bases line up with TRBD2. The CDR3 runs to 16 residues. Germline lookup yields CDR1 MRHNA and CDR2 SNTAGT. The junction had 4 bases not matched to a gene; V was cut back by 7 bases and J by 0 bases.

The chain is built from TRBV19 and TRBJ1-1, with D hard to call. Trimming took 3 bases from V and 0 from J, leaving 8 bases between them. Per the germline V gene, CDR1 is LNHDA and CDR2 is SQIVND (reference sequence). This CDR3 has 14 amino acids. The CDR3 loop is CASSITEMNTEAFF. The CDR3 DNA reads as TGTGCCAGTAGTATCACAGAAATGAACACTGAAGCTTTCTTT. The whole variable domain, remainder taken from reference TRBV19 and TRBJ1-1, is DGGITQSPKYLFRKEGQNVTLSCEQNLNHDAMYWYRQDPGQGLRLIYYSQIVNDFQKGDIAEGYSVSREKKESFPLTVTSAQKNPTAFYLCASSITEMNTEAFFGQGTRLTVV.

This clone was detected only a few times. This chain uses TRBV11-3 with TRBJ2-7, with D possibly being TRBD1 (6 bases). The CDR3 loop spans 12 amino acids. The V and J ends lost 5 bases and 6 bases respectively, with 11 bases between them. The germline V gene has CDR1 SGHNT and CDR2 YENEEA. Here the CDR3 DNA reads TGTGCCAGCAGCAAGCAGGGGCGCGAGCAGTACTTC. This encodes CASSKQGREQYF. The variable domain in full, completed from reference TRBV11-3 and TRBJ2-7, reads EAGVVQSPRYKIIEKKQPVAFWCNPISGHNTLYWYLQNLGQGPELLIRYENEEAVDDSQLPKDRFSAERLKGVDSTLKIQPAELGDSAVYLCASSKQGREQYFGPGTRLTVT.

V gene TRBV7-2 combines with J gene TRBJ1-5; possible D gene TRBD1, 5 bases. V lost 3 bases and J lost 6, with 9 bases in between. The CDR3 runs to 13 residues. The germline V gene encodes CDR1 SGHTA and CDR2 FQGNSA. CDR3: CASSLGGGQPQHF. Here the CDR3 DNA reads TGTGCCAGCAGCTTGGGGGGGGGTCAGCCCCAGCATTTT.

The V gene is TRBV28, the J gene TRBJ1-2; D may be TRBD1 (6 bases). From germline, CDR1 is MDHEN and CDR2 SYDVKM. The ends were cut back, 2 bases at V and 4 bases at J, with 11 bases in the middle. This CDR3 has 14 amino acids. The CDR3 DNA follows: TGTGCCAGCAGTTTAGTTACAGGGATCTATGGCTACACCTTC. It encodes CASSLVTGIYGYTF.

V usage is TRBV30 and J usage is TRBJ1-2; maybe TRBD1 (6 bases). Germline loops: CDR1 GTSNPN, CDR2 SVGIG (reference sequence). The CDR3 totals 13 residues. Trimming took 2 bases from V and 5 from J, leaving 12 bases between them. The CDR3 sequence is CAWSRQGNYGYTF. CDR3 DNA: TGTGCCTGGAGTCGGCAGGGGAATTATGGCTACACCTTC.

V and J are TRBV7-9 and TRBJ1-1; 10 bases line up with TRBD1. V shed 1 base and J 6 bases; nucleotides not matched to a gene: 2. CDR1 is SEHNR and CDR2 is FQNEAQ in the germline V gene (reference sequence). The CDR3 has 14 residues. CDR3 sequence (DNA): TGTGCCAGCAGCTTAGACGGACAGGGGGCTGAAGCTTTCTTT. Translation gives CASSLDGQGAEAFF.

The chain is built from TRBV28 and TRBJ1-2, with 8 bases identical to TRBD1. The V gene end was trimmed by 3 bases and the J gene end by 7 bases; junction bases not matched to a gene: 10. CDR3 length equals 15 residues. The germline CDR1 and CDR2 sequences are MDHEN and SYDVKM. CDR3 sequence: CASSLSRTGFSGYTF. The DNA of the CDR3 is TGTGCCAGCAGTTTGTCAAGGACAGGGTTTAGTGGCTACACCTTC.

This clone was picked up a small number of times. The CDR3 spells CALPRGGNYGYTF. CDR3 nucleotide sequence: TGTGCCTTGCCCCGGGGGGGGAACTATGGCTACACCTTC. The chain recombines TRBV30 with TRBJ1-2; D may be TRBD1 (5 bases). CDR1 and CDR2 from the germline V gene are GTSNPN and SVGIG (reference sequence). This CDR3 has 13 amino acids. The V gene lost 7 bases and the J gene lost 2 bases, with 14 bases spanning the gap.

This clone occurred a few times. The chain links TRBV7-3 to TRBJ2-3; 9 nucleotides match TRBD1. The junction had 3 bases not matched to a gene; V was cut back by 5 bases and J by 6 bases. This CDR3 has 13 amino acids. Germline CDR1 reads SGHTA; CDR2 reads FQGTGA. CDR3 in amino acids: CASSQQGADTQYF. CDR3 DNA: TGTGCCAGCAGCCAACAGGGGGCGGATACGCAGTATTTT.

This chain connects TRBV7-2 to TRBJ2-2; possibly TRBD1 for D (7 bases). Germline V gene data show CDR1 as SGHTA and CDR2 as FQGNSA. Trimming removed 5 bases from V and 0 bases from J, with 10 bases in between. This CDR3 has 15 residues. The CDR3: CASSRGTANTGELFF. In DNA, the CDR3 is TGTGCCAGCAGCCGCGGGACAGCGAACACCGGGGAGCTGTTTTTT.

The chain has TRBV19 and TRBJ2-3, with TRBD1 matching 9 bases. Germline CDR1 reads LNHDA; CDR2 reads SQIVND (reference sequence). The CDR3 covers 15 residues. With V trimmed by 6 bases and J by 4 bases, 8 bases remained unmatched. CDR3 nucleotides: TGTGCCAGTAGATTGGGGACAGGGTTCCCAGATACGCAGTATTTT. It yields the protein CASRLGTGFPDTQYF.

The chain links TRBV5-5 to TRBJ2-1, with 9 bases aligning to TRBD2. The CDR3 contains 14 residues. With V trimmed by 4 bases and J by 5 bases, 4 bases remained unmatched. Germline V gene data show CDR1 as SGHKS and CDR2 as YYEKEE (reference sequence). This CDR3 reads CASSRTSENNEQFF. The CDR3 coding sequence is TGTGCCAGCAGCCGGACTAGCGAAAACAATGAGCAGTTCTTC.

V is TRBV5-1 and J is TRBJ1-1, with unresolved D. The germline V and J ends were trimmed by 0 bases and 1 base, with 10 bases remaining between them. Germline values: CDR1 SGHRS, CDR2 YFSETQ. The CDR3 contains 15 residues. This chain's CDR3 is CASSLGGSTNTEAFF. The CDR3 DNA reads TGCGCCAGCAGCTTGGGTGGGAGTACGAACACTGAAGCTTTCTTT.

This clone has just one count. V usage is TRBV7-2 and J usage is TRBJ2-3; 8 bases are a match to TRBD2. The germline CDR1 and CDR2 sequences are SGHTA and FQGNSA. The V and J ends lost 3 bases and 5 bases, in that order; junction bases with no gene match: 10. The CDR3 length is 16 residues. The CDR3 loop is CASSFFASGGGDTQYF. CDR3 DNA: TGTGCCAGCAGCTTCTTTGCGAGCGGGGGCGGAGATACGCAGTATTTT. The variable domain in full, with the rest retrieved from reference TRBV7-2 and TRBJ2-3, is GAGVSQSPSNKVTEKGKDVELRCDPISGHTALYWYRQSLGQGLEFLIYFQGNSAPDKSGLPSDRFSAERTGGSVSTLTIQRTQQEDSAVYLCASSFFASGGGDTQYFGPGTRLTVL.

The CDR3 DNA is TGTGCCAGCAGCTTATTTCAGGGGAACACTGAAGCTTTCTTT. Protein: CASSLFQGNTEAFF. The genes are TRBV7-6 and TRBJ1-1; D is perhaps TRBD1 (5 bases). Trimming removed 2 bases at V and 1 base at J, with 8 bases between. The CDR3 is made up of 14 amino acids. CDR1 is SGHVS and CDR2 is FNYEAQ in the germline V gene. The complete variable domain, with remaining parts taken from reference TRBV7-6 and TRBJ1-1, reads GAGVSQSPRYKVTKRGQDVALRCDPISGHVSLYWYRQALGQGPEFLTYFNYEAQQDKSGLPNDRFSAERPEGSISTLTIQRTEQRDSAMYRCASSLFQGNTEAFFGQGTRLTVV.

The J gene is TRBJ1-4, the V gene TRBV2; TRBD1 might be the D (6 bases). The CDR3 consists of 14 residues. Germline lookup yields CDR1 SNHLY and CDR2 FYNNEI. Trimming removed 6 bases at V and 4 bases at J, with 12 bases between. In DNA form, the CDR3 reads TGTGCCAGCAGAGCAGGGGTTATTAATGAAAAACTGTTTTTT. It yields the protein CASRAGVINEKLFF.

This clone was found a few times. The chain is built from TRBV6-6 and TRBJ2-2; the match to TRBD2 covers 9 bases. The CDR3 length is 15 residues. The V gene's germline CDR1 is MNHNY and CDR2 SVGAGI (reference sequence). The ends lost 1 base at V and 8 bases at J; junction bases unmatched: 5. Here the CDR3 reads CASSYFAGGPGELFF. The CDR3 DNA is TGTGCCAGCAGTTACTTTGCGGGGGGGCCGGGGGAGCTGTTTTTT.

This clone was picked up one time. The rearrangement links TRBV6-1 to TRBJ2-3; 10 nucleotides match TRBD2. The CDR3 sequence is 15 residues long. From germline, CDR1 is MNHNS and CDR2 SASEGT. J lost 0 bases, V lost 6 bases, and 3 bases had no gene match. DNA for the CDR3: TGTGCCAGCAGGGAGCGGGGGGGAAGCACAGATACGCAGTATTTT. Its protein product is CASRERGGSTDTQYF.

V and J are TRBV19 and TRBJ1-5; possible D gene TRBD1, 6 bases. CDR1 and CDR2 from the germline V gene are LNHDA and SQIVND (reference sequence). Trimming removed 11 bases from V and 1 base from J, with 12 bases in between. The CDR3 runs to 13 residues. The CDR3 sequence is CAGGVRSNQPQHF. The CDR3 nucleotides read TGTGCCGGGGGCGTAAGGAGCAATCAGCCCCAGCATTTT. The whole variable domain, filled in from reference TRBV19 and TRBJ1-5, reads DGGITQSPKYLFRKEGQNVTLSCEQNLNHDAMYWYRQDPGQGLRLIYYSQIVNDFQKGDIAEGYSVSREKKESFPLTVTSAQKNPTAFYLCAGGVRSNQPQHFGDGTRLSIL.

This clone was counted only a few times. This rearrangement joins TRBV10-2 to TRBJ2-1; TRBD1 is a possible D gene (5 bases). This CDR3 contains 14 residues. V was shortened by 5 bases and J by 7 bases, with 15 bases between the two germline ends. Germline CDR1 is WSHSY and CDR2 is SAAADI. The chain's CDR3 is CASSSGMPGNEQFF. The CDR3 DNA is TGCGCCAGCAGTTCAGGGATGCCCGGGAATGAGCAGTTCTTC.

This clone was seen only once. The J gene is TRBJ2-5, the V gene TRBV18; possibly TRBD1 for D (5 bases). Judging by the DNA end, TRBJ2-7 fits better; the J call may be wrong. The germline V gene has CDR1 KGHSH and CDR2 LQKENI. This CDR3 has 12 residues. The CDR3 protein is CASSAGFYEQYF. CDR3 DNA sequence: TGTGCCAGCTCAGCAGGGTTCTACGAGCAGTACTTC.

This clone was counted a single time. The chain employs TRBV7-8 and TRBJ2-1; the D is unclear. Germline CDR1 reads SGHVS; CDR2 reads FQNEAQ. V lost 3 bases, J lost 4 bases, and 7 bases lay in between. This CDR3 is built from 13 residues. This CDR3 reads CASSLQVYNEQFF. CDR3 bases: TGTGCCAGCAGCTTGCAGGTTTACAATGAGCAGTTCTTC.

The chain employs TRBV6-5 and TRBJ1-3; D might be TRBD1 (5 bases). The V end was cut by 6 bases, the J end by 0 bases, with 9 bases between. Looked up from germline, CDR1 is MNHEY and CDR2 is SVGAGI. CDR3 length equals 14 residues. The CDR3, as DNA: TGTGCCAGCAGCCCAGACAGCTCTGGAAACACCATATATTTT. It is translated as CASSPDSSGNTIYF.

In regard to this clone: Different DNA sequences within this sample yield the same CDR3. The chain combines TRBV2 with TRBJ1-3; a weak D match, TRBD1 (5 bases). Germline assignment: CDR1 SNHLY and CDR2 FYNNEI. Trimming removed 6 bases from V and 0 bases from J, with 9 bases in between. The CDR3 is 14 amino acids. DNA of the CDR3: TGTGCCAGCAGCAGGGCCAGCTCTGGAAACACCATATATTTT. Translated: CASSRASSGNTIYF.

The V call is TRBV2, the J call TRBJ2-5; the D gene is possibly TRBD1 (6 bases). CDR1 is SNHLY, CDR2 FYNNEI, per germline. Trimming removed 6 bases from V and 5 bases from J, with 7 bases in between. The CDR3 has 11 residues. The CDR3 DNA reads TGTGCCAGCAGCACAGGGGAGACCCAGTACTTC. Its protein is CASSTGETQYF.